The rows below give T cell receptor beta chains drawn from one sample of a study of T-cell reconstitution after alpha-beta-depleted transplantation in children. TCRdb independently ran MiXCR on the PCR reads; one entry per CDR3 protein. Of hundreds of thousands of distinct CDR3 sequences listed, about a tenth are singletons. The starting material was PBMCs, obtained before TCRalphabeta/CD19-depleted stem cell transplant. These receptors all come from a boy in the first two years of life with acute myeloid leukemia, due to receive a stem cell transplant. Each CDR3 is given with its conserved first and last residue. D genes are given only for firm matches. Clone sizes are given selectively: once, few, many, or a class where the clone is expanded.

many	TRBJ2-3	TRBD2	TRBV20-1	CSKIAGGPKDTQYF	TGCAGTAAAATAGCGGGGGGGCCGAAGGATACGCAGTATTTT
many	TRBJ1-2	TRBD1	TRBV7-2	CASSLTGANYGYTF	TGTGCCAGCAGCTTGACAGGGGCTAACTATGGCTACACCTTC
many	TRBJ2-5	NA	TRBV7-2	CASSLVSSRETQYF	TGTGCCAGCAGCTTAGTCTCTAGCCGAGAGACCCAGTACTTC
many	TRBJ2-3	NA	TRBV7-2	CASSLAGVTSTDTQYF	TGTGCCAGCAGCTTAGCGGGAGTTACTAGCACAGATACGCAGTATTTT
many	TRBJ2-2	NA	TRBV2	CARTKGPNTGELFF	TGTGCCAGGACTAAGGGGCCCAACACCGGGGAGCTGTTTTTT
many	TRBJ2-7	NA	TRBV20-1	CSAIDQAGYEQYF	TGCAGTGCAATCGACCAGGCGGGCTACGAGCAGTACTTC
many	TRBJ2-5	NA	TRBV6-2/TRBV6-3	CASNPAGASTQYF	TGTGCCAGCAACCCCGCCGGAGCTTCGACCCAGTACTTC
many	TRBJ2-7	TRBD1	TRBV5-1	CASSLGQGEQYF	TGCGCCAGCAGCCTAGGACAGGGAGAGCAGTACTTC
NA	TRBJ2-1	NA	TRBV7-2	CASSPKVGEHAGDEQFF	TGTGCCAGCAGCCCTAAGGTAGGGGAGCATGCCGGGGATGAGCAGTTCTTC
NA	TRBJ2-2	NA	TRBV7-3	CASSFDRGVGTGELFF	TGTGCCAGCAGCTTCGATCGAGGGGTCGGCACCGGGGAGCTGTTTTTT
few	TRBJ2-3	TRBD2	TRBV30	CAWSYSGGYTDTQYF	TGTGCCTGGAGTTATAGCGGGGGGTACACAGATACGCAGTATTTT
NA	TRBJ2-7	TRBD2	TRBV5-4	CASSLGMSGASYEQYF	TGTGCCAGCAGCTTGGGAATGAGCGGGGCATCCTACGAGCAGTACTTC
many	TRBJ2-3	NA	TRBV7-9	CASSLGPFASTDTQYF	TGTGCCAGCAGCTTAGGCCCTTTCGCTAGCACAGATACGCAGTATTTT
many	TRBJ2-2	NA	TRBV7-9	CASSSYRVGNTGELFF	TGTGCCAGCAGCTCCTACAGGGTGGGGAACACCGGGGAGCTGTTTTTT
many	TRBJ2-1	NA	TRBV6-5	CASSYRAAYNEQFF	TGTGCCAGCAGTTACCGGGCAGCCTACAATGAGCAGTTCTTC
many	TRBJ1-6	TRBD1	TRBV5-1	CASSLEGQGATF	TGCGCCAGCAGCTTGGAGGGGCAGGGGGCCACTTTT
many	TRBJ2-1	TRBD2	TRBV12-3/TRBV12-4	CASSLEAGAGSPNEQFF	TGTGCCAGCAGTTTAGAAGCTGGAGCGGGAAGTCCCAATGAGCAGTTCTTC
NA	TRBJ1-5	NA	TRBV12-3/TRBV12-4	CASRGTYSNQPQHF	TGTGCCAGCAGGGGGACTTATAGCAATCAGCCCCAGCATTTT
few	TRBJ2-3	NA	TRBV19	CASSIMADRSTDTQYF	TGTGCCAGTAGTATTATGGCAGATCGATCCACAGATACGCAGTATTTT
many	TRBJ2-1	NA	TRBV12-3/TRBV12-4	CASGPQTGPNEQFF	TGTGCCAGCGGCCCCCAAACAGGGCCCAATGAGCAGTTCTTC
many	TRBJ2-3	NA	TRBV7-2	CASSLPNTDTQYF	TGTGCCAGCAGCTTGCCGAACACAGATACGCAGTATTTT
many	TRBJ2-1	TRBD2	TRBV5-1	CASSLTSGGLNEQFF	TGCGCCAGCAGCTTGACAAGCGGGGGGCTAAATGAGCAGTTCTTC
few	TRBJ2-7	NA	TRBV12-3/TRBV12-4	CASRTSDRAYEQYF	TGTGCCAGCAGAACCTCAGACCGGGCCTACGAGCAGTACTTC
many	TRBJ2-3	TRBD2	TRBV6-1	CASKLSSGLVADTQYF	TGTGCCAGCAAGCTGAGTAGCGGGCTCGTTGCAGATACGCAGTATTTT
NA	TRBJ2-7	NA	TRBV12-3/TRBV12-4	CASSSERSSYEQYF	TGTGCCAGCAGTTCAGAACGGAGCTCCTACGAGCAGTACTTC
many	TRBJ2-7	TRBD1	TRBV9	CASSVARDRDIYEQYF	TGTGCCAGCAGCGTAGCAAGGGACAGGGATATCTACGAGCAGTACTTC
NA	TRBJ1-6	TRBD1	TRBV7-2	CASSQGQYNSPLHF	TGTGCCAGCAGTCAGGGACAGTATAATTCACCCCTCCACTTT
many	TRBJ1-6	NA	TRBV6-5	CASRRKGTRNNSPLHF	TGTGCCAGCAGGAGAAAAGGGACAAGGAATAATTCACCCCTCCACTTT
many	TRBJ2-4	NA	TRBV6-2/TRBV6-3	CASSYGSWEFNIQYF	TGTGCCAGCAGTTACGGTTCTTGGGAATTTAACATTCAGTACTTC
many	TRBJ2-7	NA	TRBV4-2	CASSPPQGYEQYF	TGTGCCAGCAGCCCACCACAGGGCTACGAGCAGTACTTC
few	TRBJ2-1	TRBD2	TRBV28	CASSISGGAGHEQFF	TGTGCCAGCAGTATTAGCGGGGGGGCCGGTCATGAGCAGTTCTTC
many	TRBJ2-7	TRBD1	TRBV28	CASSLSTGPSTEQYF	TGTGCCAGCAGTTTGTCGACAGGGCCTTCGACCGAGCAGTACTTC
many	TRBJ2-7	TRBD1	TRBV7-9	CASSPQTGTGNYEQYF	TGTGCCAGCAGCCCACAAACCGGGACAGGGAACTACGAGCAGTACTTC
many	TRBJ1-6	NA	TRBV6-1	CASNYQSGSNSPLHF	TGTGCCAGCAACTACCAGTCGGGCTCTAATTCACCCCTCCACTTT
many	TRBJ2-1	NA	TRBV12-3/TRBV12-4	CASSPISHEQFF	TGTGCCAGCAGTCCCATTTCCCATGAGCAGTTCTTC
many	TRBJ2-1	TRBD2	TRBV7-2	CASSPGLAEQFF	TGTGCCAGCAGCCCGGGACTAGCAGAGCAGTTCTTC
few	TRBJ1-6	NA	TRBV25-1	CASSVGGTYNSPLHF	TGTGCCAGCAGTGTTGGGGGGACCTATAATTCACCCCTCCACTTT
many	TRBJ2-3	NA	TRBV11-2	CASRDGHTQYF	TGTGCCAGTCGGGACGGCCATACGCAGTATTTT
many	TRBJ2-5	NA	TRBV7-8	CASSFGPQETQYF	TGTGCCAGCAGCTTCGGACCTCAAGAGACCCAGTACTTC
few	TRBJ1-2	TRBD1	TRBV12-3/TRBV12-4	CASRPGTAPYYGYTF	TGTGCCAGCAGACCTGGGACAGCCCCCTACTATGGCTACACCTTC
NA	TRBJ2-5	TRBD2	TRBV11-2	CASSLGDWGGTQYF	TGTGCCAGCAGCTTAGGAGACTGGGGGGGGACCCAGTACTTC
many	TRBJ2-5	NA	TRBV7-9	CASSLGSLRAETQYF	TGTGCCAGCAGCTTAGGGAGCCTAAGGGCCGAGACCCAGTACTTC
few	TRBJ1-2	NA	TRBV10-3	CAISESGAPRGYSNYGYTF	TGTGCCATCAGTGAGTCGGGGGCCCCGAGGGGGTATTCTAACTATGGCTACACCTTC
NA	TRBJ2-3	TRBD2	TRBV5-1	CASSLTSVIADTQYF	TGCGCCAGCAGCTTGACTAGCGTTATCGCAGATACGCAGTATTTT
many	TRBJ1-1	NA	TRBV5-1	CASSLGRNTEAFF	TGTGCCAGCAGCTTAGGAAGGAACACTGAAGCTTTCTTT
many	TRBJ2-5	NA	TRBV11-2	CASSSPKETQYF	TGTGCCAGCAGCTCCCCGAAAGAGACCCAGTACTTC
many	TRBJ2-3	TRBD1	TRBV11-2	CASSLYFPGQGDTDTQYF	TGTGCCAGCAGCTTATACTTTCCGGGACAGGGGGACACAGATACGCAGTATTTT
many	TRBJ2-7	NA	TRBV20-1	CSADKPGFEQYF	TGCAGTGCGGATAAACCCGGCTTTGAGCAGTACTTC
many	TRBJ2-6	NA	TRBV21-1	CASSKFAMRGSGANVLTF	TGTGCCAGCAGCAAGTTTGCTATGAGGGGAAGTGGGGCCAACGTCCTGACTTTC
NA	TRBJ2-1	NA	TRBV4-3	CASSRAGEVTYNEQFF	TGCGCCAGCAGCCGGGCCGGAGAGGTTACCTACAATGAGCAGTTCTTC
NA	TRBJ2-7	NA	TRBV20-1	CSALAYQPYEQYF	TGCAGTGCCCTCGCCTACCAGCCTTACGAGCAGTACTTC